The TCR beta chain under discussion was sequenced for a study of T cell repertoires in cytomegalovirus infection. For the study at large: CMV infection plus the matching HLA type was flagged by public TCR beta signatures.

This clonotype appeared a few times. V gave up 3 bases and J gave up 8 bases, with 20 bases separating them. This CDR3 comprises 16 residues. Germline CDR1 is LNHNV and CDR2 is YYDKDF (reference sequence). Using its own MiXCR run on the reads, TCRdb lists one record per CDR3 protein. The repertoire holds a few hundred thousand distinct CDR3 sequences, with 15% to 20% as singletons. This clonotype was obtained from a human donor in good health (CMV status not recorded). Some clones in this sample may be carry-over from other donors' samples. The chain employs TRBV15 and TRBJ2-1; possibly TRBD1 or TRBD2 for D (5 bases each). Sequenced sample: PBMCs. Here the CDR3 DNA reads TGTGCCACCAGCAGCAACCCAGGGAGAACGTTCGATGAGCAGTTCTTC. Protein product: CATSSNPGRTFDEQFF.